This is a list of T cell receptor beta chains from one sample in a study of CD8 T cells in Susac syndrome. TCRdb fed the immunoSEQ multiplex PCR reads into MiXCR, producing one record per CDR3 protein. This table has 150,000 to 200,000 distinct CDR3 sequences, just over 90% appearing once. The sequencing sample was made of CD4+ T cells from PBMCs. The receptors were sampled from a human donor in good health. The CDR3 runs from the conserved cysteine through the conserved F or W. Each record gives: D gene, V gene, J gene, clone size, CDR3 DNA, CDR3 protein. D genes are given only for firm matches. Only part of the rows carry a size: once, few, many, or a class if the clone is expanded.

D: TRBD2; V: TRBV3-1; J: TRBJ2-7; size: .; DNA: TGTGCCAGCAGCCAAGATGGGCTAGCGGGGTTATACTCCTACGAGCAGTACTTC; CDR3: CASSQDGLAGLYSYEQYF
D: TRBD1; V: TRBV7-9; J: TRBJ1-2; size: .; DNA: TGTGCCAGCAGCTTATTGGACCGACCAGGGGGCGGCTACACCTTC; CDR3: CASSLLDRPGGGYTF
D: TRBD2; V: TRBV11-2; J: TRBJ2-3; size: .; DNA: TGTGCCAGCAGACCTCTAGCGGGGGCACCTACAGATACGCAGTATTTT; CDR3: CASRPLAGAPTDTQYF
D: .; V: TRBV6-6; J: TRBJ1-3; size: few; DNA: TGTGCCAGCAGCCCCTCTGGAAACACCATATATTTT; CDR3: CASSPSGNTIYF
D: .; V: TRBV6-5; J: TRBJ1-2; size: .; DNA: TGTGCCAGCAGGGCAGCCACAGGGACCTATGGCTACACCTTC; CDR3: CASRAATGTYGYTF
D: .; V: TRBV6-6; J: TRBJ1-5; size: .; DNA: TGTGCCAGCAGAACCCATACAGGGTCCTCCGAGCCCCAGCATTTT; CDR3: CASRTHTGSSEPQHF
D: .; V: TRBV19; J: TRBJ1-6; size: once; DNA: TGTGCCAGTAGGCCCAGCGGAGTAAATTCACCCCTCCACTTT; CDR3: CASRPSGVNSPLHF
D: .; V: TRBV11-3; J: TRBJ1-1; size: .; DNA: TGTGCCAGCAGCCTCTACCGGAACACTGAAGCTTTCTTT; CDR3: CASSLYRNTEAFF
D: .; V: TRBV7-2; J: TRBJ2-7; size: .; DNA: TGTGCCAGCAGCATCCCCCCGACCTACGGCGAGCAGTACTTC; CDR3: CASSIPPTYGEQYF
D: .; V: TRBV20-1; J: TRBJ1-1; size: .; DNA: TGCAGTGCTAGAGAGGGCAACACTGAAGCTTTCTTT; CDR3: CSAREGNTEAFF
D: .; V: TRBV18; J: TRBJ2-6; size: .; DNA: TGTGCCAGCTCACCGCGGCAGGACGGGGCCAACGTCCTGACTTTC; CDR3: CASSPRQDGANVLTF
D: .; V: TRBV3-1; J: TRBJ2-7; size: .; DNA: TGTGCCAGCAGCCCCCGCGGGACCTACGAGCAGTACTTC; CDR3: CASSPRGTYEQYF
D: .; V: TRBV29-1; J: TRBJ1-1; size: .; DNA: TGCAGCGAACAGGGGAACACTGAAGCTTTCTTT; CDR3: CSEQGNTEAFF
D: TRBD1; V: TRBV5-1; J: TRBJ1-1; size: .; DNA: TGCGCCAGCAGCACGGGACAGGTGAACACTGAAGCTTTCTTT; CDR3: CASSTGQVNTEAFF
D: TRBD2; V: TRBV5-1; J: TRBJ2-4; size: once; DNA: TGCGCCAGCAGTTCGGCTAGCGGTAAAAACATTCAGTACTTC; CDR3: CASSSASGKNIQYF
D: .; V: TRBV9; J: TRBJ2-5; size: .; DNA: TGTGCCAGCAGCGTAGGGGCGACATTTCAAGAGACCCAGTACTTC; CDR3: CASSVGATFQETQYF
D: .; V: TRBV19; J: TRBJ1-1; size: .; DNA: TGTGCCAGTAGTATGACTGATTTCATGAACACTGAAGCTTTCTTT; CDR3: CASSMTDFMNTEAFF
D: .; V: TRBV7-3; J: TRBJ2-5; size: .; DNA: TGTGCCAGCAGCCGGACTACCCAAGAGACCCAGTACTTC; CDR3: CASSRTTQETQYF
D: TRBD1; V: TRBV12-3/TRBV12-4; J: TRBJ1-1; size: .; DNA: TGTGCCAGCGGACAGGGGGCCTCTGAAGCTTTCTTT; CDR3: CASGQGASEAFF
D: .; V: TRBV5-1; J: TRBJ1-4; size: .; DNA: TGCGCCAGCAGAATGGGCGGGGGCCGGGAAAAACTGTTTTTT; CDR3: CASRMGGGREKLFF
D: .; V: TRBV5-1; J: TRBJ2-5; size: .; DNA: TGCGCCAGCAGCTTGGTTCAGCCCCAAGAGACCCAGTACTTC; CDR3: CASSLVQPQETQYF
D: .; V: TRBV29-1; J: TRBJ2-5; size: .; DNA: TGCAGCGTAGGGTCGGGGCAAGAGACCCAGTACTTC; CDR3: CSVGSGQETQYF
D: .; V: TRBV5-1; J: TRBJ2-5; size: .; DNA: TGTGCCAGCAGTTTAGCAGGGCGAGAGACCCAGTACTTC; CDR3: CASSLAGRETQYF
D: .; V: TRBV6-5; J: TRBJ1-2; size: once; DNA: TGTGCCAGCGAGGGGCCTAACTATGGCTACACCTTC; CDR3: CASEGPNYGYTF
D: TRBD1; V: TRBV23-1; J: TRBJ1-5; size: .; DNA: TGCGCCAGCAGTCACGGAGGGGACAGGGGGCCTCGGGACGGCAATCAGCCCCAGCATTTT; CDR3: CASSHGGDRGPRDGNQPQHF
D: .; V: TRBV7-2; J: TRBJ2-5; size: once; DNA: TGTGCCAGCAGCATCCGGGACCCCCCCCAGTACTTC; CDR3: CASSIRDPPQYF
D: .; V: TRBV29-1; J: TRBJ1-2; size: .; DNA: TGCAGCGTTGAACGTCAGGATAGCCGTGGCTACACCTTC; CDR3: CSVERQDSRGYTF
D: .; V: TRBV29-1; J: TRBJ1-1; size: .; DNA: TGCAGCGTGGTCCTCAACCCGGGGAACACTGAAGCTTTCTTT; CDR3: CSVVLNPGNTEAFF
D: .; V: TRBV6-1; J: TRBJ2-3; size: few; DNA: TGTGCCAGCAGGAGCTCAGAAAGCACAGATACGCAGTATTTT; CDR3: CASRSSESTDTQYF
D: TRBD2; V: TRBV7-2; J: TRBJ2-7; size: .; DNA: TGTGCCAGCAGCTCAATAGCGGGATACTCCTACGAGCAGTACTTC; CDR3: CASSSIAGYSYEQYF
D: .; V: TRBV6-6; J: TRBJ2-7; size: .; DNA: TGTGCCAGCAGCCCGGACTTCGCCTACGAGCAGTACTTC; CDR3: CASSPDFAYEQYF
D: .; V: TRBV30; J: TRBJ2-7; size: .; DNA: TGTGCCTGGAGTGTAGGGAACTACGAGCAGTACTTC; CDR3: CAWSVGNYEQYF
D: .; V: TRBV4-1; J: TRBJ2-1; size: .; DNA: TGCGCCAGCAGCCAATCGGAAGGCCCCCTCTCGGAGCAGTTCTTC; CDR3: CASSQSEGPLSEQFF
D: .; V: TRBV20-1; J: TRBJ1-1; size: .; DNA: TGCAGTGCTAGTGTATTGGAGGCGACTGAAGCTTTCTTT; CDR3: CSASVLEATEAFF
D: .; V: TRBV5-1; J: TRBJ2-6; size: .; DNA: TGCGCCAGCAGCTTGGTGGCCGATGGGGCCAACGTCCTGACTTTC; CDR3: CASSLVADGANVLTF
D: .; V: TRBV6-5; J: TRBJ2-6; size: .; DNA: TGTGCCAGCAGTTACTCGAATTCTGGGGCCAACGTCCTGACTTTC; CDR3: CASSYSNSGANVLTF
D: .; V: TRBV20-1; J: TRBJ2-1; size: .; DNA: TGCAGTGCTAGACGGGGACCCGGGGCCAGTGAGCAGTTCTTC; CDR3: CSARRGPGASEQFF
D: .; V: TRBV28; J: TRBJ2-5; size: .; DNA: TGTGCCAGCAGTTTAGGGTGGGGGCAAGAGACCCAGTACTTC; CDR3: CASSLGWGQETQYF
D: .; V: TRBV19; J: TRBJ2-1; size: .; DNA: TGTGCCAGTAGTACAGGAGGCGGAAACTACAATGAGCAGTTCTTC; CDR3: CASSTGGGNYNEQFF